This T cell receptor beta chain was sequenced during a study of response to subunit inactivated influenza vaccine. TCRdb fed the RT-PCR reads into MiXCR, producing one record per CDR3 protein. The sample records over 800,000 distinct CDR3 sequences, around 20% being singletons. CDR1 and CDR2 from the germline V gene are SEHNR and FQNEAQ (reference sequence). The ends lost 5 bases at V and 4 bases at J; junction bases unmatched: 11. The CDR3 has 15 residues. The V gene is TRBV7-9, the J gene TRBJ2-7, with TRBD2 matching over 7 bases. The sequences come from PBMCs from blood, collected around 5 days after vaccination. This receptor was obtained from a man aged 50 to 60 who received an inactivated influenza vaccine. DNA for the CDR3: TGTGCCAGCAGCCCTTTTAGCGGGTACGGTTACGAGCAGTACTTC. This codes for CASSPFSGYGYEQYF.